This T cell receptor (beta chain) is drawn from a study of control samples from healthy donors and cancer patients (TCRdb year 2020). A remark on this clone: Its specific antigen is unknown.

Germline trimming: 7 bases from V, 7 bases from J; junction bases outside gene matches: 5. The CDR3 sequence holds 14 residues, the cysteine and phenylalanine included. Just CDR3 DNA is preserved here, 42 bases in frame from base 1. CDR1 and CDR2, per the germline V gene, are SGHDT and YYEEEE. The library was produced with the immunoSEQ multiplex PCR assay. Drawn from immuneACCESS, this table holds only the in-frame rearrangements with V and J called that TCRdb kept. Clones are partly lost; checked studies trace under half to an unresolved V gene and leave the rest unexplained. This sample's clone table shows about 200,000 clones. The ten largest clones capture about 2.2% of the sample.

Recombination linked TRBV5-6 to TRBJ1-6, and 10 bases in between align with TRBD1. The TCR comes from a woman in her 30s in good health. What was sequenced was blood. The bases are TGTGCCAGCCGGGGGACAGGGGTAAATTCACCCCTCCACTTT. It is translated as CASRGTGVNSPLHF.